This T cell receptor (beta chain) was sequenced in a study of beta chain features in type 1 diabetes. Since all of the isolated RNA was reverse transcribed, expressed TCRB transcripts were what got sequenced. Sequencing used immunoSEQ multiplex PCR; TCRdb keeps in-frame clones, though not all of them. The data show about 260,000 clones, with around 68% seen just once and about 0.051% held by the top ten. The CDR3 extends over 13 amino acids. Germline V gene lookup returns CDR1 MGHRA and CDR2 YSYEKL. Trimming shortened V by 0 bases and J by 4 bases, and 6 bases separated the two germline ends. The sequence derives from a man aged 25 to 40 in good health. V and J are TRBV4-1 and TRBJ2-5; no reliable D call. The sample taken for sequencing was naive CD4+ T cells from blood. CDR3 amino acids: CASSQDSAETQYF. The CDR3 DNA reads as TGCGCCAGCAGCCAAGACAGCGCAGAGACCCAGTACTTC.